Following are 8 T cell receptor beta chains from one sample sequenced in a study of T cell responses to AZD1222 COVID-19 vaccine. The protocol was immunoSEQ multiplex PCR, while the TCRdb copy is restricted to in-frame clones and leaves out a portion. The table lists under 130,000 clones, roughly nine tenths of them singletons, with 44% in the top ten. This sample comprised peripheral blood, obtained 28 days after the second AZD1222 dose. These TCRs come from an adult who received the AZD1222 COVID-19 vaccine.

The CDR3 DNA sequence: TGTGCCAGCAGCCAGGCGGGTAGCGGGAGTTTCTACGAGCAGTACTTC. It yields the protein CASSQAGSGSFYEQYF. The chain couples TRBV7-2 to TRBJ2-7, with TRBD2 matching 9 bases. Germline V gene data show CDR1 as SGHTA and CDR2 as FQGNSA. The J segment lost 3 bases and the V segment lost 5 bases, leaving 11 bases of the junction unmatched. The CDR3 sequence is 16 residues long.

The chain recombines TRBV28 with TRBJ1-2, with D possibly matching TRBD1 (6 bases). The ends were cut back, 8 bases at V and 4 bases at J, with 14 bases in the middle. The CDR3 is 13 amino acids. Per the germline V gene, CDR1 is MDHEN and CDR2 is SYDVKM. DNA for the CDR3: TGTGCCAGCGGTCGGGGGCGAATCTATGGCTACACCTTC. It translates to CASGRGRIYGYTF.

The gene calls are TRBV3-1 (or the pseudogene TRBV3-2) and TRBJ1-3; TRBD1 agrees at 7 bases. There are 19 residues in the CDR3. V dropped 0 bases and J dropped 2; count of bases not matched to a gene: 13. In germline, CDR1 is LGHDT, CDR2 YNNKEL (reference sequence). This CDR3 is CASSQDVPYGQAPGNTIYF. CDR3 in DNA: TGTGCCAGCAGCCAAGATGTCCCTTACGGACAGGCCCCTGGAAACACCATATATTTT.

This clone was recorded only once. The chain employs TRBV18 and TRBJ1-4, with D perhaps matching TRBD1 (6 bases). Germline CDR1 is KGHSH and CDR2 is LQKENI. The CDR3 is made up of 19 amino acids. The germline V and J ends were trimmed by 2 bases and 7 bases, with 26 bases remaining between them. The CDR3 bases are TGTGCCAGCTCACCATTCCGCAGGGATGGTCAGGGGCTCGGTGAAAAACTGTTTTTT. Translated: CASSPFRRDGQGLGEKLFF.

The chain uses TRBV5-4 and TRBJ2-1, with 9 bases fitting TRBD2. CDR3 length equals 13 residues. Unmatched junction bases numbered 3, after V lost 2 bases and J lost 9 bases. The germline V gene has CDR1 SGHNT and CDR2 YYREEE (reference sequence). In nucleotides, the CDR3 is TGTGCCAGCAGCTTCGGGACTAGCATTGAGCAGTTCTTC. It encodes CASSFGTSIEQFF.

The V and J genes are TRBV27 and TRBJ2-7, with a tentative D call TRBD2 (5 bases). The CDR3 has 13 residues. The germline V and J ends were trimmed by 2 bases and 1 base, with 6 bases remaining between them. Germline CDR1 reads MNHEY; CDR2 reads SMNVEV (reference sequence). CDR3 protein: CASSLGESYEQYF. The CDR3 DNA follows: TGTGCCAGCAGTTTAGGGGAGTCCTACGAGCAGTACTTC.

V and J are TRBV4-1 and TRBJ1-1; D is ambiguous. This CDR3 comprises 15 residues. Germline CDR1 reads MGHRA; CDR2 reads YSYEKL. The V and J ends lost 0 bases and 0 bases respectively, with 8 bases between them. In nucleotides, the CDR3 is TGCGCCAGCAGCCAAGAGGTGGGGTTGAACACTGAAGCTTTCTTT. It translates to CASSQEVGLNTEAFF.

The V gene is TRBV7-9, the J gene TRBJ2-2, with D possibly being TRBD2 (6 bases). CDR1 is SEHNR, CDR2 FQNEAQ, per germline (reference sequence). This CDR3 is built from 15 residues. The germline V and J ends were trimmed by 1 base and 5 bases, with 11 bases remaining between them. The CDR3 nucleotides read TGTGCCAGCAGCTTAGTTTCACTAGCAACCGGGGAGCTGTTTTTT. It yields the protein CASSLVSLATGELFF.